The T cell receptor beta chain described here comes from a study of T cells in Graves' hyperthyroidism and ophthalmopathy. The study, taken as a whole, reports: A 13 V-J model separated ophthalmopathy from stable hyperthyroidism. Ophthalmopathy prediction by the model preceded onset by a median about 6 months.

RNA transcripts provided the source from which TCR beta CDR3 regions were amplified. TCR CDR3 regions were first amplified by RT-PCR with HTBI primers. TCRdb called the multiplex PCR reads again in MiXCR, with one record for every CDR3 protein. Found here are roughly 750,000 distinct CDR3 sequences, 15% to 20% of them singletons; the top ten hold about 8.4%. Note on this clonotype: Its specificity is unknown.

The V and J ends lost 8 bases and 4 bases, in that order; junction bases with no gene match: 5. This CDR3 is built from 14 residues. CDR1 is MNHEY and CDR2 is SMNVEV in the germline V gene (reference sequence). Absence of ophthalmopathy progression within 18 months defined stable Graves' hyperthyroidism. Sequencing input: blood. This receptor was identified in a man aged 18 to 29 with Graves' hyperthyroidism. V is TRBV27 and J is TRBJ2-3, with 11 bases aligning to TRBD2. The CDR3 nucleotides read TGTGCCAGCCTGACTAGCGGGAACCCAGATACGCAGTATTTT. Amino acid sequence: CASLTSGNPDTQYF.